This T cell receptor beta chain emerged from a study of identical twins. Template switching added a universal primer site, and cDNA bore unique molecular identifiers. TCRdb called the 5' RACE reads again in MiXCR, with one record for every CDR3 protein. The table shows 300,000 to 400,000 distinct CDR3 sequences, with around 12% occurring only once. This clonotype appeared a few times. Its specificity is not known. Findings and limits, study-wide: Beta out-of-frame sequences showed weaker excess twin sharing.

The data also belong to a second study, concerning yellow fever vaccine responses in identical twins.

The specimen sequenced was CD8+ T cells sorted from blood. This sequence originates from a young woman in good health.

The CDR3 coding sequence is TGTGCCAGCAGTTTAATTGGGGCAGTAAGCACAGATACGCAGTATTTT. Its protein product is CASSLIGAVSTDTQYF. The rearrangement links TRBV28 to TRBJ2-3; TRBD1 might be the D (5 bases). Germline loops: CDR1 MDHEN, CDR2 SYDVKM. Trimming stripped 2 bases from V and 0 bases from J, with 12 bases between. This CDR3 comprises 16 residues.